This entry is about one T cell receptor (beta chain). Its antigen is undetermined. 5'RACE template switching produced TCR cDNA carrying a universal primer site and UMIs. TCRdb recomputed calls from the 5' RACE reads with MiXCR, one row per CDR3 protein. Among hundreds of thousands of distinct CDR3 sequences listed, approximately 13% were seen once. The CDR3 sequence is 13 residues long. V lost 5 bases, J lost 6 bases, and 14 bases lay in between. Germline values: CDR1 SGHTA, CDR2 FQGNSA. The data originate from a study of T cells after yellow fever vaccination. Study-wide results and caveats: Abundant clonotypes from the bulk population could contaminate FACS-sorted repertoires.

The specimen comprised PBMCs, sampled on the day of the yellow fever booster vaccination. The chain has TRBV7-2 and TRBJ2-7; D remains unclear. The receptor comes from a man aged 25-45 years who received the YFV17D yellow fever vaccine. The CDR3 DNA follows: TGTGCCAGCAGCCCCCACTTGGGCCTCGAGCAGTACTTC. It is translated as CASSPHLGLEQYF.